These 10 T cell receptor beta chains were all obtained from the same sample, sequenced in a study of patients and donors after allogeneic stem cell transplantation. MiXCR, applied by TCRdb to the RT-PCR reads, yields one record per CDR3 protein. The table records about 960,000 distinct CDR3 sequences, about a sixth of them present only once. Sequenced: blood, either unsorted or a sorted T cell fraction (not recorded which). These TCRs come from a human donor who was either an allogeneic HSCT recipient or a stem cell or donor lymphocyte infusion donor (not recorded which). It is not recorded whose cells these are; they may come from a transplant donor.

This clonotype has a handful of counts. This rearrangement joins TRBV4-1 to TRBJ1-1; a weak D match, TRBD1 (5 bases). Germline V gene sequence: CDR1 MGHRA, CDR2 YSYEKL. Between the trimmed V and J ends, which lost 5 bases and 8 bases, there was a span of 12 bases. The CDR3 covers 12 residues. CDR3 protein: CASSSWTREAFF. The CDR3 DNA is TGCGCCAGCAGCTCATGGACAAGGGAAGCTTTCTTT.

In this sample, this clonotype turned up a few times. This sequence joins TRBV12-3 or TRBV12-4 and TRBJ1-3; possibly TRBD1 for D (6 bases). The CDR3 extends over 16 amino acids. The V end lost 10 bases, the J end lost 2 bases, and 21 bases lay between the germline ends. Written as DNA, the CDR3 is TGTGCCACCACCCCCCGGGGGGCTCATGCTGGAAACACCATATATTTT. This codes for CATTPRGAHAGNTIYF.

Only a few counts were recorded for this clonotype. The chain carries TRBV6-5 and TRBJ1-1, with D unclear. This CDR3 is 14 amino acids long. Trimming removed 4 bases at V and 6 bases at J, with 15 bases between. Germline V gene data show CDR1 as MNHEY and CDR2 as SVGAGI. CDR3 bases: TGTGCCAGCAGTTCCTCCCGTAGGATACCTGAAGCTTTCTTT. Its protein product is CASSSSRRIPEAFF.

This clonotype was seen a few times. The CDR3 reads CASSQDTQGALDTQYF. CDR3 DNA sequence: TGCGCCAGCAGCCAAGATACACAGGGGGCGTTGGATACGCAGTATTTT. The chain joins TRBV4-1 to TRBJ2-3; 9 bases match TRBD1. Trimming cost V 0 bases and J 6 bases; bases outside gene matches: 7. The CDR3 runs 16 residues. The germline V gene encodes CDR1 MGHRA and CDR2 YSYEKL.

The CDR3 nucleotides read TGCAGCGTTGAAGACGGTACCCAGTACTTC. This encodes CSVEDGTQYF. V is TRBV29-1 and J is TRBJ2-5; D gene uncertain. Germline V lookup: CDR1 SQVTM, CDR2 ANQGSEA. The CDR3 is made up of 10 amino acids. With 0 bases removed from V and 8 bases from J, the gap between germline ends came to 4 bases.

For this clonotype: An end of the junction differs from the germline gene, which may be a read error. The V and J genes are TRBV18 and TRBJ1-6; D is unresolved. The CDR3 contains 15 residues. In germline, CDR1 is KGHSH, CDR2 LQKENI. CDR3 coding DNA: TGTGCCACCTCACCGAACAAGGCCTTAAATTCACCCCTCCACTTT. Translating gives CATSPNKALNSPLHF.

This clonotype was observed a handful of times. The J gene is TRBJ2-1, the V gene TRBV11-2; 7 positions match TRBD1. The CDR3 covers 15 residues. Germline assignment: CDR1 SGHAT and CDR2 FQNNGV. J was trimmed by 6 bases and V by 5 bases; bases with no gene match: 10. CDR3: CASSPQGRKLNEQFF. The CDR3 DNA follows: TGTGCCAGCAGCCCACAGGGGCGGAAGCTCAATGAGCAGTTCTTC.

The V gene is TRBV10-3, the J gene TRBJ2-7, with D possibly matching TRBD2 (6 bases). Trimming removed 6 bases at V and 3 bases at J, with 9 bases between. CDR3 length: 12 amino acids. Germline assignment: CDR1 ENHRY and CDR2 SYGVKD. DNA for the CDR3: TGTGCCATCAGACCCGGGGGCTACGAGCAGTACTTC. As protein: CAIRPGGYEQYF.

This clonotype was seen a handful of times. The chain couples TRBV14 to TRBJ1-2, with TRBD1 matching over 8 bases. J was trimmed by 6 bases and V by 2 bases; bases with no gene match: 20. Germline V gene sequence: CDR1 SGHDN, CDR2 FVKESK. The CDR3 runs 19 residues. The DNA for the CDR3 is TGTGCCAGCAGCCAACCTCAGCCGATGACAGGGGTATTAAGCGATGGCTACACCTTC. Protein product: CASSQPQPMTGVLSDGYTF.

This chain links TRBV6-1 with TRBJ2-3; 8 bases agree with TRBD2. The CDR3 runs 14 residues. Germline loops: CDR1 MNHNS, CDR2 SASEGT. Trimming took 4 bases from V and 3 from J; bases not matched to a gene: 3. CDR3 amino acids: CASSGLARTDTQYF. CDR3 coding DNA: TGTGCCAGCAGTGGACTAGCGCGGACAGATACGCAGTATTTT.